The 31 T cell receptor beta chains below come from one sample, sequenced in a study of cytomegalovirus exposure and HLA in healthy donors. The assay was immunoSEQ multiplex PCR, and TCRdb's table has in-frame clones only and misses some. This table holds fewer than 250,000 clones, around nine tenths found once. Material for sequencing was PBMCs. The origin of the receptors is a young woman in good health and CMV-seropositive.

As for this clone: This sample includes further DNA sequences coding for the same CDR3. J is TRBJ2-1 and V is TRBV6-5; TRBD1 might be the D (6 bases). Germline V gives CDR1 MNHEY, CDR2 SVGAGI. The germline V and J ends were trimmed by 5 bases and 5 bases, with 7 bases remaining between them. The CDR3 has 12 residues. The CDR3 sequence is CASSRDNNEQFF. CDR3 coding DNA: TGTGCCAGCAGTAGGGACAACAATGAGCAGTTCTTC.

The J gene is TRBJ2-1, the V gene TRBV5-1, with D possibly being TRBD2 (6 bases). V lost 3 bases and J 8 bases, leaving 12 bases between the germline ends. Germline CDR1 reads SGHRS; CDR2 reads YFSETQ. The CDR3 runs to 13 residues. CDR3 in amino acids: CASSSPRLDEQFF. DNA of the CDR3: TGCGCCAGCAGCTCCCCTAGACTAGATGAGCAGTTCTTC. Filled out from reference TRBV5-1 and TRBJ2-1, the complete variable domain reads KAGVTQTPRYLIKTRGQQVTLSCSPISGHRSVSWYQQTPGQGLQFLFEYFSETQRNKGNFPGRFSGRQFSNSRSEMNVSTLELGDSALYLCASSSPRLDEQFFGPGTRLTVL.

Here the CDR3 reads CSVVLRANSRNEQFF. The CDR3 DNA reads as TGCAGCGTTGTGTTGAGGGCCAATTCTCGCAATGAGCAGTTCTTC. The gene calls are TRBV29-1 and TRBJ2-1; perhaps TRBD2 as D (5 bases). The CDR3 runs to 15 residues. Germline CDR1 SQVTM, CDR2 ANQGSEA. V dropped 4 bases and J dropped 6 bases, with 19 bases sitting between them.

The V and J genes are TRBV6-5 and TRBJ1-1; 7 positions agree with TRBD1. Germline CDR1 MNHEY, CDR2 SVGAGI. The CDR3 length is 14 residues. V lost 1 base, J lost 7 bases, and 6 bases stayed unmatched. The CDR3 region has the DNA TGTGCCAGCAGTTACTTTACCGGGACAGATGAAGCTTTCTTT. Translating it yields CASSYFTGTDEAFF.

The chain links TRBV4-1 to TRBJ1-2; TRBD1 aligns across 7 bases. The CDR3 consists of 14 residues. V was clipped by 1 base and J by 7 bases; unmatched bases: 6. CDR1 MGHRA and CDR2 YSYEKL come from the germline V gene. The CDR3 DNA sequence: TGCGCCAGCAGCCAAGCCGACAGGGTGGGTGGCTACACCTTC. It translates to CASSQADRVGGYTF.

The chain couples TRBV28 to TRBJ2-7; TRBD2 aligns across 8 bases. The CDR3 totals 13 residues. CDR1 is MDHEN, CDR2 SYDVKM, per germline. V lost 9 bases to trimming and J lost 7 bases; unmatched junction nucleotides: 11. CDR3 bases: TGTGCCAGTTCAATCGGGGGGGTTGGAGAGCAGTACTTC. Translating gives CASSIGGVGEQYF.

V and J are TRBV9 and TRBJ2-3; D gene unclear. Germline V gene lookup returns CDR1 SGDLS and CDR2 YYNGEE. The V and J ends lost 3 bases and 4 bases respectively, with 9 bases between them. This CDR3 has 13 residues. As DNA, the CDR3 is TGTGCCAGCAGCGGAACTCTAGCAGATACGCAGTATTTT. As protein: CASSGTLADTQYF.

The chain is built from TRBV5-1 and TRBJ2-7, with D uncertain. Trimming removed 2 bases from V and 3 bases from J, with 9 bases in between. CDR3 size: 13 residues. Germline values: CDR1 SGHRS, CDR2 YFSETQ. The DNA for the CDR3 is TGCGCCAGCAGCTTTACTCCGAACTACGAGCAGTACTTC. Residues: CASSFTPNYEQYF.

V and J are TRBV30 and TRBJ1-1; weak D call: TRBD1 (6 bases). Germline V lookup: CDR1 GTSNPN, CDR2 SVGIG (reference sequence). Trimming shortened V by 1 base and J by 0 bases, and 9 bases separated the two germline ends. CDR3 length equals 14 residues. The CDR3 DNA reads TGTGCCTGGAGTGGGACAGCCATGAACACTGAAGCTTTCTTT. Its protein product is CAWSGTAMNTEAFF.

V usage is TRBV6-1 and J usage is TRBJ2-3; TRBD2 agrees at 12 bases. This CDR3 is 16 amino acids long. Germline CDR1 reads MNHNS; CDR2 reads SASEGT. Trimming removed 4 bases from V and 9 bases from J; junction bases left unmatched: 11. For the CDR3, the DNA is TGTGCCAGCAGTGGACTAGCGGGAGAACCCCGGGAGACGCAGTATTTT. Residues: CASSGLAGEPRETQYF.

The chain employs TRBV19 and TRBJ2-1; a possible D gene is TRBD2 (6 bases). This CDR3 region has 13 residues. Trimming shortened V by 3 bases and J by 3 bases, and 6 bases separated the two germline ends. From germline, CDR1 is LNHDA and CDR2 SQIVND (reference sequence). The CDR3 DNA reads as TGTGCCAGTAGTATGACTAGCTACAATGAGCAGTTCTTC. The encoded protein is CASSMTSYNEQFF.

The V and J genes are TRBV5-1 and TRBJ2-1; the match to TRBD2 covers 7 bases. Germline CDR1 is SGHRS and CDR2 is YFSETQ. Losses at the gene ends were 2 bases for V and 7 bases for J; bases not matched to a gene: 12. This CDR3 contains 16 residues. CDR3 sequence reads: CASSLGGTTDLNEQFF. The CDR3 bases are TGCGCCAGCAGCTTAGGCGGGACTACAGACCTTAATGAGCAGTTCTTC.

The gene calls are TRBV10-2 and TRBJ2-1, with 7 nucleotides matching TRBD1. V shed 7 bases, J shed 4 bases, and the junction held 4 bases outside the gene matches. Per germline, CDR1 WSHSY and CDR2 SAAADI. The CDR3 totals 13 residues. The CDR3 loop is CASTEDRYNEQFF. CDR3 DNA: TGCGCCAGCACCGAGGACAGGTACAATGAGCAGTTCTTC.

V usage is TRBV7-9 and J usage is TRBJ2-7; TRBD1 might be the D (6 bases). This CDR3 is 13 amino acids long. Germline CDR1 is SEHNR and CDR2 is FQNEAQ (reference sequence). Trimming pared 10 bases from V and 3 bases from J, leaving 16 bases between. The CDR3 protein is CATTGTPDYEQYF. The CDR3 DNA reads TGTGCCACCACCGGGACACCCGACTACGAGCAGTACTTC.

The CDR3 DNA follows: TGTGCCAGCAGTTACTCGGGCGGGAACTATGGCTACACCTTC. It yields the protein CASSYSGGNYGYTF. The rearrangement joins TRBV6-6 to TRBJ1-2, with no clear D. V lost 0 bases to trimming and J lost 2 bases, with 7 bases between them. Per the germline V gene, CDR1 is MNHNY and CDR2 is SVGAGI (reference sequence). The CDR3 spans 14 residues.

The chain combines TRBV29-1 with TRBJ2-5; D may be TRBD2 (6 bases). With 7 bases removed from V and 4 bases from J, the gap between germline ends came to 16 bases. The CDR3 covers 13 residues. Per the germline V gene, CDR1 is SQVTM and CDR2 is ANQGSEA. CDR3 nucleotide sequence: TGCAGCGGGACGGGACTCATGGGAGAGACCCAGTACTTC. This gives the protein CSGTGLMGETQYF.

The CDR3 loop reads CASSLVGLAGVSGELFF. CDR3 DNA: TGTGCCAGCAGCTTAGTGGGACTAGCGGGAGTGAGCGGGGAGCTGTTTTTT. The gene calls are TRBV11-2 and TRBJ2-2; 14 bases are shared with TRBD2. The CDR3 runs to 17 residues. Germline loops: CDR1 SGHAT, CDR2 FQNNGV. V trimming: 1 base; J trimming: 7 bases; junction bases outside the gene matches: 5.

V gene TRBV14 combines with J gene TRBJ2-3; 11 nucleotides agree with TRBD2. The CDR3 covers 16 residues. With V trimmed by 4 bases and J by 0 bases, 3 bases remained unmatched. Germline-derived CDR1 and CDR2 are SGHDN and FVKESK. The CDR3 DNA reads TGTGCCAGCAGCCTGGGGACTAGCGGCAGCACAGATACGCAGTATTTT. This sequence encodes CASSLGTSGSTDTQYF.

CDR3 DNA: TGTGCCAGCAGTTTAGCAGGGGTCGTCACCGGGGAGCTGTTTTTT. Translated: CASSLAGVVTGELFF. This rearrangement joins TRBV27 to TRBJ2-2; weak D call: TRBD1 (6 bases). This CDR3 contains 15 residues. Germline assignment: CDR1 MNHEY and CDR2 SMNVEV (reference sequence). V dropped 2 bases and J dropped 4 bases, with 11 bases sitting between them.

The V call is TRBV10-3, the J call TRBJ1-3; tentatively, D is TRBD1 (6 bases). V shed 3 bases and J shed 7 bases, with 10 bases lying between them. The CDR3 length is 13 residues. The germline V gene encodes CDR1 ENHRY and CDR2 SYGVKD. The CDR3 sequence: CAISEGGRNTIYF. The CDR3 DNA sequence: TGTGCCATCAGTGAAGGGGGACGGAACACCATATATTTT.

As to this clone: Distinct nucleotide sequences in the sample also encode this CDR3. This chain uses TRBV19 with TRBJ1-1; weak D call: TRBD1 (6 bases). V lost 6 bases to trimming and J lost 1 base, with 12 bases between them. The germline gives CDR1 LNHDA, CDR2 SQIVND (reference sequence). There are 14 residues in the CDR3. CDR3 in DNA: TGTGCCAGTAGGATACAGGGTGCGAACACTGAAGCTTTCTTT. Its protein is CASRIQGANTEAFF.

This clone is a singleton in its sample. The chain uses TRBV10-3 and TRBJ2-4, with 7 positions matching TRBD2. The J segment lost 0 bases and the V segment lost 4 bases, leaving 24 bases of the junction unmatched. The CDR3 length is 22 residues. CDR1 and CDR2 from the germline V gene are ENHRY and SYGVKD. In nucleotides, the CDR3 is TGTGCCATCAGTGGGCCTCTGACTAGCCAGGGTGTCCCCGAAGAAGCCAAAAACATTCAGTACTTC. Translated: CAISGPLTSQGVPEEAKNIQYF.

CDR3 sequence: CASSLGLAGLLAGNEQFF. The CDR3 DNA is TGTGCCAGCAGCCTCGGACTAGCGGGACTCTTGGCGGGCAATGAGCAGTTCTTC. The gene calls are TRBV4-2 and TRBJ2-1; 12 bases align to TRBD2. This CDR3 contains 18 residues. After removal of 4 bases from V and 6 bases from J, the junction contained 13 bases not matched to a gene. Germline V gives CDR1 LGHNA, CDR2 YNFKEQ.

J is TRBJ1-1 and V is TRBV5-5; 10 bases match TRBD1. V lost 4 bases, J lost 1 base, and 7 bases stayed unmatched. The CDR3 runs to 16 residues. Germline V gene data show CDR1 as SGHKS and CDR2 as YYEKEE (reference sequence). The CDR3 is CASSPLGQGGNTEAFF. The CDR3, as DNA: TGTGCCAGCAGCCCCCTAGGACAGGGGGGGAACACTGAAGCTTTCTTT.

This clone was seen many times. CDR3 region: CASTSGNTEAFF. DNA of the CDR3: TGTGCCAGCACCTCCGGGAACACTGAAGCTTTCTTT. The chain joins TRBV28 to TRBJ1-1; no firm D call. This CDR3 spans 12 amino acids. Trimming removed 7 bases at V and 1 base at J, with 7 bases between. The V gene's germline CDR1 is MDHEN and CDR2 SYDVKM. Full variable domain (remainder filled in from reference TRBV28 and TRBJ1-1): DVKVTQSSRYLVKRTGEKVFLECVQDMDHENMFWYRQDPGLGLRLIYFSYDVKMKEKGDIPEGYSVSREKKERFSLILESASTNQTSMYLCASTSGNTEAFFGQGTRLTVV.

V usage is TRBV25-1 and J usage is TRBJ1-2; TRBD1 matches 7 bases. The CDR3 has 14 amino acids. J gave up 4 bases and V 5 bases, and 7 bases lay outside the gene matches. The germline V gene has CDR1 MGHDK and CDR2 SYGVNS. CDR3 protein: CASSSHRDSYGYTF. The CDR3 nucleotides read TGTGCCAGCAGTTCACACCGGGACAGCTATGGCTACACCTTC.

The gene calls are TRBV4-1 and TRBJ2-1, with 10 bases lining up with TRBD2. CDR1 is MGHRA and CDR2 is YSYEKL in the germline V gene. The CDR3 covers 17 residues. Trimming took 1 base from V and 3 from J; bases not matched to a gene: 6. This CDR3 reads CASSQARLAGDYNEQFF. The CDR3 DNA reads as TGCGCCAGCAGCCAAGCTCGCCTAGCGGGGGACTACAATGAGCAGTTCTTC.

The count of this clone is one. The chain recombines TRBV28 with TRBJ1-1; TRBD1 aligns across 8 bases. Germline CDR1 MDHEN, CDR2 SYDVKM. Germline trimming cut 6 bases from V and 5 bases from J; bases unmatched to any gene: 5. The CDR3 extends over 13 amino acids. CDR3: CASRIDRGTEAFF. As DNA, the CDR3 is TGTGCCAGCAGGATAGACAGGGGAACTGAAGCTTTCTTT.

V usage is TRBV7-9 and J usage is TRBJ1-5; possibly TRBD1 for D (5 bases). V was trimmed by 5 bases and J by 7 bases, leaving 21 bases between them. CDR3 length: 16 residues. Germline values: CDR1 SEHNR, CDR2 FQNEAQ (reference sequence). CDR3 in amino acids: CASSPRGWAEGQPQHF. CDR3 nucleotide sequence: TGTGCCAGCAGCCCTAGGGGATGGGCGGAGGGGCAGCCCCAGCATTTT.

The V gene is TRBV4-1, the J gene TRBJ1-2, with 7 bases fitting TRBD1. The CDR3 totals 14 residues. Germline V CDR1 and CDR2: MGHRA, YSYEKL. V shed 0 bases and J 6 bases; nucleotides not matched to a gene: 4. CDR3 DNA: TGCGCCAGCAGCCAAGAGGACAGGCGGGATGGCTACACCTTC. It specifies CASSQEDRRDGYTF.

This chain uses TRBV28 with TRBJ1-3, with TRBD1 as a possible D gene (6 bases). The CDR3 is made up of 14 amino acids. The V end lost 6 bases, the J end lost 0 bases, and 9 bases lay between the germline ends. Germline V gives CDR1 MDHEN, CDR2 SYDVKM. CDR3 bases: TGTGCCAGCAGGACAGGTGACTCTGGAAACACCATATATTTT. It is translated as CASRTGDSGNTIYF.